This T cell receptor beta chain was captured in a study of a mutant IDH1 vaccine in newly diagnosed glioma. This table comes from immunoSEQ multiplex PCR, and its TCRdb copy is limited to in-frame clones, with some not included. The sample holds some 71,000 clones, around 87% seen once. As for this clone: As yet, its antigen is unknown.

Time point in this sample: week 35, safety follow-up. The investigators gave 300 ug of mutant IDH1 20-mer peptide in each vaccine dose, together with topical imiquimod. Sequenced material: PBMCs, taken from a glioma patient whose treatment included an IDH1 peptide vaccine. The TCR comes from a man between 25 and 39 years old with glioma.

The CDR3 region has the DNA TGTGCCAGCAGCTTCGGGACAGGGTCAACCGGGGAGCTGTTTTTT. It encodes CASSFGTGSTGELFF. The chain uses TRBV5-6 and TRBJ2-2; TRBD1 agrees at 9 bases. The CDR3 extends over 15 amino acids. The V gene end was trimmed by 2 bases and the J gene end by 5 bases; junction bases not matched to a gene: 4. Germline V gene sequence: CDR1 SGHDT, CDR2 YYEEEE.